This T cell receptor beta chain emerged from a study of shared clonotypes between healthy human individuals. Study-level information: For every donor, three CD4 naive, three CD4 memory, two CD8 naive and one CD8 memory plates were used. Study-level points and caveats: At large depth, rarefaction still showed sorted-subset sequencing to be incomplete. Memory subsets generally showed lower estimated richness than naive subsets. The represented genetic and exposure-history diversity was limited by the small number of donors.

Remarks on this clone: Its antigen is still unknown. Other DNA sequences in the same sample also yield this CDR3.

V lost 5 bases and J 2 bases, leaving 6 bases between the germline ends. From germline, CDR1 is MDHEN and CDR2 SYDVKM. CDR3 length equals 13 residues. TCRdb's copy holds only in-frame clones and misses some; the assay was immunoSEQ multiplex PCR. The sample holds about 2.3 million clones; more than 80% are singletons and the top ten take about 0.41%. The rearrangement uses TRBV28 and TRBJ2-2; D is undetermined. The clonotype was recovered from a young man in good health. Some clones in this sample may be carry-over from other donors' samples. Sequenced sample: naive CD4+ T cells from PBMCs. Stated subset: CD45RA+ positively selected. The CDR3 coding sequence is TGTGCCAGCAGTAGTAGAAACACCGGGGAGCTGTTTTTT. This sequence encodes CASSSRNTGELFF.